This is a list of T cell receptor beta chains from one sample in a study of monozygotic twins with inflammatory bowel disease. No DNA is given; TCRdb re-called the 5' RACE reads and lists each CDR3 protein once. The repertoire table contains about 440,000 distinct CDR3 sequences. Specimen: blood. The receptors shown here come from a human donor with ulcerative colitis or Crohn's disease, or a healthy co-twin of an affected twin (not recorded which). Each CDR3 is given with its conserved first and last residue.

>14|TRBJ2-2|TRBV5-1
CASSPDRATGELFF
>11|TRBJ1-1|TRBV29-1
CSARTGIEAFF
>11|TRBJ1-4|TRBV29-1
CSVGTWGLQDF
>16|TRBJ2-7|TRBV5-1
CASGTSGSRGSYEQYF
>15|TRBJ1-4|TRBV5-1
CASSSQGTGNEKLFF
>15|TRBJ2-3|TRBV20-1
CSARGERGLTDTQYF
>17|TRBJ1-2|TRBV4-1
CASSQAGTGGLGSGYTF
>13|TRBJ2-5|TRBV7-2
CASNRQCGETQYF
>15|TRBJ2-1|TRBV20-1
CSALDPGTDWNEQFF
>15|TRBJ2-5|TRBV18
CASSPIADELETQYF
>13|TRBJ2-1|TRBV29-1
CSVGPGSPNEQFF
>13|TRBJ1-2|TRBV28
CASSQTGLSGYTF
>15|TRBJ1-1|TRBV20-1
CSARMVGQGDTEAFF
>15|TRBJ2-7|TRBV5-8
CASTQRWASSYEQYF
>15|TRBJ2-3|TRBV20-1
CSARPGQGAGDTQYF
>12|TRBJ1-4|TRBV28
CASRLGNEKLFF
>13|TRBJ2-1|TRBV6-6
CASSPLQGSEQFF
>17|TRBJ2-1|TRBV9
CASSPTGGLSSYNEQFF
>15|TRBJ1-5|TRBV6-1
CASSEARQEGWPQHF
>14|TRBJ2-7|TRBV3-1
CATELRQGLHEQYF
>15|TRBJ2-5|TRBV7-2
CASSPRGRDQETQYF
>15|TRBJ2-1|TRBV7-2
CASSLRQGPYNEQFF
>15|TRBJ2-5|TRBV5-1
CASTSGRGLGETQYF
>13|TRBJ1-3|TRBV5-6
CASSLDGANTIYF
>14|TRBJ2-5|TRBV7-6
CATSSGLAGETQYF
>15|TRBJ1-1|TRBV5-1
CASSLGAGRTTEAFF
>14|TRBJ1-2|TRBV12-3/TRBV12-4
CASSFSGAGYGYTF
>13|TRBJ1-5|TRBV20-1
CSATTGANQPQHF
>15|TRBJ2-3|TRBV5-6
CASSFRRLSTDTQYF
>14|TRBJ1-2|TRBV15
CATSRGDRGYGYTF
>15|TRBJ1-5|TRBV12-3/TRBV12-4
CASRGQPYSNQPQHF
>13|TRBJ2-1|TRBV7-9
CASSPGRPDEQFF
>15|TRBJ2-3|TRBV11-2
CASSLRGGDPDTQYF